This section outlines one TCR beta chain sequence together with its context. V lost 6 bases to trimming and J lost 5 bases; unmatched junction nucleotides: 8. In germline, CDR1 is MDHEN, CDR2 SYDVKM. There are 14 residues in the CDR3. The data originate from a study of blood T cell repertoires in COVID-19. On the study more broadly: T cells, B-cell-depleted T cells, or PBMCs supplied cDNA or gDNA.

Using immunoSEQ multiplex PCR, the repertoire was profiled, and TCRdb retains in-frame clones only, with some absent. The table shows some 250,000 clones, with about 88% occurring only once. The sequenced sample consisted of peripheral blood. This TCR came from a woman aged 55-70 years with COVID-19, enrolled during active disease. V gene TRBV28 combines with J gene TRBJ2-7, with 9 bases that match TRBD1. The CDR3 DNA reads TGTGCCAGCAGGAGGACAGGGGAAAGGCACGAGCAGTACTTC. It specifies CASRRTGERHEQYF.